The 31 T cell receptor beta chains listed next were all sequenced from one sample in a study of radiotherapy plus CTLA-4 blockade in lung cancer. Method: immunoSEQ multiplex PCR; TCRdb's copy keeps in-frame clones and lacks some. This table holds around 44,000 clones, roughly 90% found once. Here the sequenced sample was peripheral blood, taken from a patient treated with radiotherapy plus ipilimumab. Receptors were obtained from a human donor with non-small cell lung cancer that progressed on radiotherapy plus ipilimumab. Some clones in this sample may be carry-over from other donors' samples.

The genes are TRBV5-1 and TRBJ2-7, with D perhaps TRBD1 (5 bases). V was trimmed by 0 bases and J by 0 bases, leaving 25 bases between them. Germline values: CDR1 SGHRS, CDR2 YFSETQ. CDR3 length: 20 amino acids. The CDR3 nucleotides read TGCGCCAGCAGCTTGGGCCTCTGGGGCAGGGCATCCCCGAGCTCCTACGAGCAGTACTTC. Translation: CASSLGLWGRASPSSYEQYF.

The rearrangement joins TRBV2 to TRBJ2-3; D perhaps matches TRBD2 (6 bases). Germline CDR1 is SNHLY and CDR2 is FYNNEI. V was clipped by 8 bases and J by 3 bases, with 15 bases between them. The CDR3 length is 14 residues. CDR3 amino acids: CASSRRARTDTQYF. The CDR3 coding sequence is TGTGCCAGCTCACGGAGGGCCCGTACAGATACGCAGTATTTT.

CDR3 amino acids: CASSALRQGGSGYTF. CDR3 coding DNA: TGTGCCAGCAGCGCGCTTCGACAGGGGGGATCTGGCTACACCTTC. The chain employs TRBV9 and TRBJ1-2; TRBD1 aligns across 9 bases. Germline V lookup: CDR1 SGDLS, CDR2 YYNGEE. Trimming removed 3 bases from V and 7 bases from J; junction bases left unmatched: 10. The CDR3 runs 15 residues.

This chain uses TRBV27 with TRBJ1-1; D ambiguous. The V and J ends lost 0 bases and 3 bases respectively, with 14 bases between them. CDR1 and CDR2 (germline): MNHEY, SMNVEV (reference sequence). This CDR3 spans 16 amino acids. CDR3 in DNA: TGTGCCAGCAGTTTATCGTCAATGACCCAGGACACTGAAGCTTTCTTT. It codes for CASSLSSMTQDTEAFF.

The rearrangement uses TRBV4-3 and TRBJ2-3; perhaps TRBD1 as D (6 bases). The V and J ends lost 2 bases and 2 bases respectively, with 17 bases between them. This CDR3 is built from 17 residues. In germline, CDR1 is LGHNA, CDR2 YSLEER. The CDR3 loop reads CASSQLRGNPYTDTQYF. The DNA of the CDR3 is TGCGCCAGCAGCCAATTAAGGGGGAACCCCTACACAGATACGCAGTATTTT.

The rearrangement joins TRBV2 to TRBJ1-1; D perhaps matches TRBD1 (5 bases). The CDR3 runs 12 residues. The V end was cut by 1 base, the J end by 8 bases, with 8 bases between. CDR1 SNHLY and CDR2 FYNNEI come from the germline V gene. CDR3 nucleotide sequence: TGTGCCAGCAGTGAAGGGAACAGGGAAGCTTTCTTT. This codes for CASSEGNREAFF.

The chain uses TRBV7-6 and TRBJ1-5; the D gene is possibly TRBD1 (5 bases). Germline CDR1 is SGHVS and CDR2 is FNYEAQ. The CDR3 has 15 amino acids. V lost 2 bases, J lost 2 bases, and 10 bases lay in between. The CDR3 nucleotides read TGTGCCAGCAGCTTAAGGGGCTATGGCAATCAGCCCCAGCATTTT. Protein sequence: CASSLRGYGNQPQHF.

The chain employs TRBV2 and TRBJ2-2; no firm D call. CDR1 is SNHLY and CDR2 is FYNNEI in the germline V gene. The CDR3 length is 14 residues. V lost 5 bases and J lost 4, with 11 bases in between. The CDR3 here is CASSSDIITGELFF. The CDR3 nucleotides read TGTGCCAGCAGTTCAGACATTATCACCGGGGAGCTGTTTTTT.

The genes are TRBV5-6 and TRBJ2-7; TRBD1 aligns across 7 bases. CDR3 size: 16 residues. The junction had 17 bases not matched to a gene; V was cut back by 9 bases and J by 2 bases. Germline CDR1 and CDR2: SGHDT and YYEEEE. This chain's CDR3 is CATARGLGDSTYEQYF. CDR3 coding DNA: TGTGCCACCGCAAGGGGTCTGGGGGACAGTACCTACGAGCAGTACTTC.

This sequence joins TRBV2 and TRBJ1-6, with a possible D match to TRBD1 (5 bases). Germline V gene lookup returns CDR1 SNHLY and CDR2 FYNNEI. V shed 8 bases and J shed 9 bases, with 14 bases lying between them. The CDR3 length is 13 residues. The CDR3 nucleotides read TGTGCCAGCCTAGTAGGGGTGGGTTCACCCCTCCACTTT. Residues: CASLVGVGSPLHF.

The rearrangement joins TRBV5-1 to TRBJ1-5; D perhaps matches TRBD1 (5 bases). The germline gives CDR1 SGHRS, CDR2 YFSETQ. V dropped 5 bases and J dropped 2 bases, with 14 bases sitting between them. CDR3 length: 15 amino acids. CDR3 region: CASSLAGMGNQPQHF. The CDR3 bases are TGCGCCAGCAGTTTAGCAGGGATGGGCAATCAGCCCCAGCATTTT.

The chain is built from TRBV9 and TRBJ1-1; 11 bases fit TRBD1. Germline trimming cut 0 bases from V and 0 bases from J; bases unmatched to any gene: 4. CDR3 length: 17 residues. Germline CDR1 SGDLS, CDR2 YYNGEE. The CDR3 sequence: CASSVGRGQGVNTEAFF. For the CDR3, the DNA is TGTGCCAGCAGCGTAGGAAGGGGACAGGGGGTGAACACTGAAGCTTTCTTT.

CDR3 sequence: CASSSSTVSYEQYF. In nucleotides, the CDR3 is TGTGCCAGCAGCTCATCGACAGTCTCCTACGAGCAGTACTTC. This chain uses TRBV7-2 with TRBJ2-7; D possibly corresponds to TRBD1 (5 bases). There are 14 residues in the CDR3. CDR1 is SGHTA, CDR2 FQGNSA, per germline. V lost 4 bases, J lost 0 bases, and 10 bases lay in between.

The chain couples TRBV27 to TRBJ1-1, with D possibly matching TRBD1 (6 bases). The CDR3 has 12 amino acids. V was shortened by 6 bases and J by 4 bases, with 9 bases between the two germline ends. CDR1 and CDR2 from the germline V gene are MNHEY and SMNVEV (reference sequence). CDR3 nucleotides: TGTGCCAGCAGGAGAGGGGGCACTGAAGCTTTCTTT. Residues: CASRRGGTEAFF.

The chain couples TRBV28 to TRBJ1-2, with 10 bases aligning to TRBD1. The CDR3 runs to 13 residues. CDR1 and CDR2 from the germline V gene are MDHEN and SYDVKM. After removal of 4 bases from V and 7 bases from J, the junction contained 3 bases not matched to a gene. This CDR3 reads CASSSGQGTGYTF. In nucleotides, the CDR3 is TGTGCCAGCAGTTCGGGACAGGGGACTGGCTACACCTTC.

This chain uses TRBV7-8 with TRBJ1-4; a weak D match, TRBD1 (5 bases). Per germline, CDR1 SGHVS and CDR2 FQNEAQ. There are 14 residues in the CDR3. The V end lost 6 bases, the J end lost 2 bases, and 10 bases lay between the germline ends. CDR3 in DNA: TGTGCCAGCAGAGAGGGGAGGACTAATGAAAAACTGTTTTTT. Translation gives CASREGRTNEKLFF.

The CDR3 loop reads CASSNPSGANTQYF. In nucleotides, the CDR3 is TGTGCCAGCAGCAACCCTAGCGGAGCTAATACGCAGTATTTT. The rearrangement uses TRBV9 and TRBJ2-3; 7 bases map to TRBD2. Germline V CDR1 and CDR2: SGDLS, YYNGEE. The CDR3 contains 14 residues. V dropped 4 bases and J dropped 7; count of bases not matched to a gene: 9.

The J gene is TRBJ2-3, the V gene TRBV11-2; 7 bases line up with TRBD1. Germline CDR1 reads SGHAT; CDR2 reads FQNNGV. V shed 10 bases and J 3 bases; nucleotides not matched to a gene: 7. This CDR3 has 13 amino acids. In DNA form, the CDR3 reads TGTGCCATCCGACAGGGTATGACAGATACGCAGTATTTT. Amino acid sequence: CAIRQGMTDTQYF.

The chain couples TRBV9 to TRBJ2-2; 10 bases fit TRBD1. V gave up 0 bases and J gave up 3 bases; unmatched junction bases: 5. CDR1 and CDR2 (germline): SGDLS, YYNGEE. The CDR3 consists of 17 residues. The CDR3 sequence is CASSVGQGAGYTGELFF. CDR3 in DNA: TGTGCCAGCAGCGTAGGACAGGGGGCTGGGTACACCGGGGAGCTGTTTTTT.

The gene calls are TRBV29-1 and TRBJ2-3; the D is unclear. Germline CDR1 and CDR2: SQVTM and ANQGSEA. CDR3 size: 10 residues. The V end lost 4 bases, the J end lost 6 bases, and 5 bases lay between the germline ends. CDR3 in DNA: TGCAGCGTTGTTCAGGATACGCAGTATTTT. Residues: CSVVQDTQYF.

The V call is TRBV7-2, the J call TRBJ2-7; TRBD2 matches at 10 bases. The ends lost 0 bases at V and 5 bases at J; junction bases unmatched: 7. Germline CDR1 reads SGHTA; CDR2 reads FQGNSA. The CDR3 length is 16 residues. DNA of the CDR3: TGTGCCAGCAGCTTAGCGCTGGCTAGCGGGGGCCACGAGCAGTACTTC. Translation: CASSLALASGGHEQYF.

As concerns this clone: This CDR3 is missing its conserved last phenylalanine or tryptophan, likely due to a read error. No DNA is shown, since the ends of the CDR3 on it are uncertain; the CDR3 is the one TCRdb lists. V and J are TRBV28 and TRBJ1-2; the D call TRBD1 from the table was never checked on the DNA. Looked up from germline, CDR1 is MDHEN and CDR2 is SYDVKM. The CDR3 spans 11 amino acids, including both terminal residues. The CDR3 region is CASSRGQGSHL.

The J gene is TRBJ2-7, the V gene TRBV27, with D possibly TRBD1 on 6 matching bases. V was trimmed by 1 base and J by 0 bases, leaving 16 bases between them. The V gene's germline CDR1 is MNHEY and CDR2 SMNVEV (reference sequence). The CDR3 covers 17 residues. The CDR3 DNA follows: TGTGCCAGCAGTTTATATCCCCAGGGGCTCACCTCCTACGAGCAGTACTTC. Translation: CASSLYPQGLTSYEQYF.

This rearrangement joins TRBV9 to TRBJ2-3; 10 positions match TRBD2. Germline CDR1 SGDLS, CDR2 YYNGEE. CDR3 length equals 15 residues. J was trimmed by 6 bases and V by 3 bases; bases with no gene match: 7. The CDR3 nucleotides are TGTGCCAGCAGCGGGACTAGCGGCCCCTCGGATACGCAGTATTTT. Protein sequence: CASSGTSGPSDTQYF.

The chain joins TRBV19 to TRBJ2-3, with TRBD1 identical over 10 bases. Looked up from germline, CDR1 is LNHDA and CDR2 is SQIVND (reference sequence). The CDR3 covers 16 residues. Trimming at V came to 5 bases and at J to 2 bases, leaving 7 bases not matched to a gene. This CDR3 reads CASSPRQGAFTDTQYF. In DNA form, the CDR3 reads TGTGCCAGTAGTCCCCGACAGGGGGCCTTCACAGATACGCAGTATTTT.

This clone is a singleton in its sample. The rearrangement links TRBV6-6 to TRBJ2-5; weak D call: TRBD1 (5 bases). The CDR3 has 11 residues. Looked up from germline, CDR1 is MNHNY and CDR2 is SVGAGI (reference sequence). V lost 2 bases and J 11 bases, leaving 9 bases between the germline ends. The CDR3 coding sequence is TGTGCCAGCAGTTACCAGGGTCGGCAGTACTTC. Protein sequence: CASSYQGRQYF.

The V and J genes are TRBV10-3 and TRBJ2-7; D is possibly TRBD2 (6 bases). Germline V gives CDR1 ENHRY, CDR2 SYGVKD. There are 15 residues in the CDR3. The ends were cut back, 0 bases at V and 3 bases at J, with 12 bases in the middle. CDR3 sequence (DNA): TGTGCCATCAGTGAGTCAACGGGAGTAATCTACGAGCAGTACTTC. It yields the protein CAISESTGVIYEQYF.

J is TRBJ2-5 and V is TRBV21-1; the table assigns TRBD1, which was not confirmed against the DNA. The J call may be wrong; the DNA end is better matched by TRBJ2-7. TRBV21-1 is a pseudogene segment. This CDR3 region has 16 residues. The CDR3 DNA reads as TGTGCCAGCAGCACTTGCCTCAGGGCTCCCGTGTACGAGCAGTACTTC. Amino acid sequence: CASSTCLRAPVYEQYF.

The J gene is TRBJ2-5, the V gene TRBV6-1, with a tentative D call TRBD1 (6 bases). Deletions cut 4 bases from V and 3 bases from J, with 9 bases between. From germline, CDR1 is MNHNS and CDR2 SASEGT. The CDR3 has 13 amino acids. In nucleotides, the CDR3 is TGTGCCAGCAGTGCCCGGACAGAAGAGACCCAGTACTTC. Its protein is CASSARTEETQYF.

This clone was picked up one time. CDR3 sequence (DNA): TGCAGCGTGAGGGGGACTAGCGGGAGTGGGGTGGCAGATACGCAGTATTTT. It translates to CSVRGTSGSGVADTQYF. The chain combines TRBV29-1 with TRBJ2-3; TRBD2 agrees at 14 bases. The CDR3 has 17 residues. Trimming removed 6 bases from V and 4 bases from J; junction bases left unmatched: 12. Looked up from germline, CDR1 is SQVTM and CDR2 is ANQGSEA.

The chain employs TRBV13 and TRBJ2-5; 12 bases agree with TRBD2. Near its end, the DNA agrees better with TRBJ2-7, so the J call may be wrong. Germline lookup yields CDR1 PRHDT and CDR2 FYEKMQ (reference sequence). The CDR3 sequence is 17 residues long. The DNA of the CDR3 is TGTGCCAGCAGCTCTCTCGGACTAGCGGGGAATAGGAACGAGCAGTACTTC. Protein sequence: CASSSLGLAGNRNEQYF.